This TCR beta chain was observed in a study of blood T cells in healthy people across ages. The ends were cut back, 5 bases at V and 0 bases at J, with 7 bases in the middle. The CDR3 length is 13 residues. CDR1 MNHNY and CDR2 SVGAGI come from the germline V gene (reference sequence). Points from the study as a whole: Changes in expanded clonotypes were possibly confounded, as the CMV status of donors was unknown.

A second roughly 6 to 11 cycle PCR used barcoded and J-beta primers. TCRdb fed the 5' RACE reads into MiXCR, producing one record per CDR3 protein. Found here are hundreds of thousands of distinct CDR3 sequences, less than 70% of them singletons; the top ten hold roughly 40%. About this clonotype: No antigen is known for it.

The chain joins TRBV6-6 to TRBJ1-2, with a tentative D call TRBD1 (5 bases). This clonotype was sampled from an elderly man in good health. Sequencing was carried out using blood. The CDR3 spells CASSRDANYGYTF. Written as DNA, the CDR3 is TGTGCCAGCAGTAGGGACGCTAACTATGGCTACACCTTC.